The 27 T cell receptor beta chains below all came from one sample that was sequenced in a study of blood T cells in healthy people across ages. Primers used in a second PCR of roughly 6 to 11 cycles were a sample-barcoded 5' primer and a J-beta primer mix. In TCRdb, the 5' RACE reads were re-called with MiXCR into one record per CDR3 protein. The top ten hold about 3.8% of the sample, which has 1,500,000 or so distinct CDR3 sequences, roughly two fifths seen once. The source material was blood. The receptors shown here come from a woman aged 18-30 years in good health.

The CDR3 loop is CAIRDGGEKLFF. The DNA for the CDR3 is TGTGCCATCAGGGATGGAGGTGAAAAACTGTTTTTT. The chain has TRBV10-3 and TRBJ1-4; D unresolved. Germline CDR1 ENHRY, CDR2 SYGVKD. The ends were cut back, 6 bases at V and 7 bases at J, with 9 bases in the middle. The CDR3 length is 12 residues.

The V gene is TRBV7-9, the J gene TRBJ2-1, with D possibly being TRBD1 (5 bases). V shed 2 bases and J shed 13 bases, with 24 bases lying between them. This CDR3 region has 16 residues. Germline CDR1 is SEHNR and CDR2 is FQNEAQ (reference sequence). The CDR3 sequence: CASSLLVIPLETDQFF. CDR3 coding DNA: TGTGCCAGCAGCTTACTGGTCATCCCCTTAGAGACAGATCAGTTCTTC.

The chain has TRBV20-1 and TRBJ1-4, with 9 positions matching TRBD1. Germline loops: CDR1 DFQATT, CDR2 SNEGSKA (reference sequence). J was trimmed by 7 bases and V by 6 bases; bases with no gene match: 15. The CDR3 spans 16 residues. CDR3: CSATNPGDRVVEKLFF. CDR3 in DNA: TGCAGTGCAACGAACCCCGGGGACAGGGTCGTTGAAAAACTGTTTTTT.

Only a few counts were recorded for this clonotype. The CDR3 region is CASSATHNEQFF. The CDR3 DNA reads TGTGCCAGCTCAGCGACACACAATGAGCAGTTCTTC. The V and J genes are TRBV18 and TRBJ2-1; D ambiguous. Per germline, CDR1 KGHSH and CDR2 LQKENI. CDR3 length equals 12 residues. V shed 5 bases and J shed 5 bases, with 7 bases lying between them.

The rearrangement uses TRBV2 and TRBJ2-7; D is possibly TRBD2 (6 bases). The CDR3 is made up of 13 amino acids. V was cut by 7 bases and J by 1 base, with 11 bases left in between. Germline CDR1 is SNHLY and CDR2 is FYNNEI. The CDR3 DNA sequence: TGTGCCAGCATGGGGACTCGGTCCTACGAGCAGTACTTC. Its translation is CASMGTRSYEQYF.

This clonotype has a handful of counts. This rearrangement joins TRBV29-1 to TRBJ2-3, with TRBD2 matching 11 bases. The CDR3 covers 17 residues. Per the germline V gene, CDR1 is SQVTM and CDR2 is ANQGSEA. Trimming cost V 3 bases and J 5 bases; bases outside gene matches: 13. The CDR3 DNA reads TGCAGCGTTGATGGGACTAGCGGAGGGGGCACACGAGATACGCAGTATTTT. Encoded protein: CSVDGTSGGGTRDTQYF.

This clonotype was seen repeatedly, ten times or more. The chain carries TRBV15 and TRBJ2-1; D unclear. Trimming left V 6 bases short and J 2 bases short, with 8 bases between. Germline assignment: CDR1 LNHNV and CDR2 YYDKDF (reference sequence). The CDR3 consists of 13 residues. DNA of the CDR3: TGTGCCACCAGGCCTCCCCCCTACAATGAGCAGTTCTTC. Its translation is CATRPPPYNEQFF.

This clonotype was counted only a few times. This chain joins TRBV5-1 and TRBJ2-3; 9 bases are a match to TRBD1. The junction had 5 bases not matched to a gene; V was cut back by 4 bases and J by 2 bases. Germline lookup yields CDR1 SGHRS and CDR2 YFSETQ. The CDR3 covers 15 residues. The CDR3 loop reads CASSQQGAVTDTQYF. The CDR3 region has the DNA TGCGCCAGCAGCCAACAGGGGGCCGTCACAGATACGCAGTATTTT.

V and J are TRBV7-2 and TRBJ2-3, with D unresolved. The CDR3 has 13 residues. Germline CDR1 and CDR2: SGHTA and FQGNSA. Between the trimmed V and J ends, which lost 3 bases and 1 base, there was a span of 5 bases. The CDR3 coding sequence is TGTGCCAGCAGCTTCTATGGCACAGATACGCAGTATTTT. It translates to CASSFYGTDTQYF. Drawing the rest from reference TRBV7-2 and TRBJ2-3, the complete variable domain is GAGVSQSPSNKVTEKGKDVELRCDPISGHTALYWYRQSLGQGLEFLIYFQGNSAPDKSGLPSDRFSAERTGGSVSTLTIQRTQQEDSAVYLCASSFYGTDTQYFGPGTRLTVL.

In this sample, this clonotype turned up a few times. V gene TRBV11-2 combines with J gene TRBJ1-2; 8 bases align to TRBD1. Germline V gene lookup returns CDR1 SGHAT and CDR2 FQNNGV. J was trimmed by 4 bases and V by 3 bases; bases with no gene match: 13. The CDR3 totals 17 residues. The DNA for the CDR3 is TGTGCCAGCAGCTTTTCCGGGGACAGGCGAGTAGGCTATGGCTACACCTTC. Its translation: CASSFSGDRRVGYGYTF. Complete variable domain (other parts from reference TRBV11-2 and TRBJ1-2): EAGVAQSPRYKIIEKRQSVAFWCNPISGHATLYWYQQILGQGPKLLIQFQNNGVVDDSQLPKDRFSAERLKGVDSTLKIQPAKLEDSAVYLCASSFSGDRRVGYGYTFGSGTRLTVV.

This rearrangement joins TRBV4-2 to TRBJ2-3; 9 positions match TRBD2. This CDR3 contains 17 residues. The J segment lost 2 bases and the V segment lost 0 bases, leaving 6 bases of the junction unmatched. The germline V gene encodes CDR1 LGHNA and CDR2 YNFKEQ. As DNA, the CDR3 is TGTGCCAGCAGCCAAGAGGTTGCGGGAGGGTACACAGATACGCAGTATTTT. Protein: CASSQEVAGGYTDTQYF.

This clonotype was recorded once. A clone one base away is much larger, so this may be a read error. This chain joins TRBV6-9 and TRBJ2-7; TRBD2 matches 7 bases. Germline CDR1 is MNHGY and CDR2 is SVAAGI. The CDR3 extends over 13 amino acids. The CDR3 coding sequence is TGTGCCACCGCCGGGACTAAGACCTACGAGCGGTACTTC. Amino acid sequence: CATAGTKTYERYF.

A few counts support this clonotype. The chain carries TRBV27 and TRBJ2-7; 13 bases fit TRBD2. The CDR3 has 16 amino acids. Trimming removed 0 bases from V and 7 bases from J; junction bases left unmatched: 6. CDR1 MNHEY and CDR2 SMNVEV come from the germline V gene (reference sequence). The CDR3 loop is CASSLSGLAGTGEQYF. The CDR3 coding sequence is TGTGCCAGCAGTTTATCGGGACTAGCGGGAACGGGAGAGCAGTACTTC.

J is TRBJ2-5 and V is TRBV20-1; D is uncertain. The J call is in doubt because the DNA end fits TRBJ2-7 better. This CDR3 comprises 11 residues. CDR1 DFQATT and CDR2 SNEGSKA come from the germline V gene (reference sequence). CDR3 bases: TGCAGTGGAACTCGGACGGTCGAGCAGTACTTC. Translated: CSGTRTVEQYF.

This clonotype turned up a few times. V gene TRBV28 combines with J gene TRBJ2-1, with D uncertain. From germline, CDR1 is MDHEN and CDR2 SYDVKM. The germline V and J ends were trimmed by 9 bases and 13 bases, with 10 bases remaining between them. The CDR3 has 9 amino acids. The CDR3 spells CARAYPQFF. The CDR3 DNA reads as TGTGCCAGAGCATACCCCCAGTTCTTC.

This clonotype was recorded a few times. The chain uses TRBV5-1 and TRBJ2-4; tentatively, D is TRBD1 (5 bases). Germline loops: CDR1 SGHRS, CDR2 YFSETQ. CDR3 size: 15 residues. Trimming removed 6 bases from V and 5 bases from J, with 18 bases in between. The CDR3: CASTPSQGSQNIQYF. The DNA for the CDR3 is TGCGCCAGCACCCCATCCCAGGGTAGCCAAAACATTCAGTACTTC.

This chain links TRBV9 with TRBJ1-2, with D unresolved. The CDR3 totals 17 residues. Trimming pared 0 bases from V and 2 bases from J, leaving 17 bases between. In germline, CDR1 is SGDLS, CDR2 YYNGEE. The CDR3 spells CASSVAASNWGNYGYTF. Here the CDR3 DNA reads TGTGCCAGCAGCGTAGCGGCAAGTAATTGGGGAAACTATGGCTACACCTTC.

The chain combines TRBV7-2 with TRBJ1-4, with D perhaps TRBD1 (6 bases). The CDR3 contains 14 residues. The germline gives CDR1 SGHTA, CDR2 FQGNSA. With 4 bases removed from V and 6 bases from J, the gap between germline ends came to 12 bases. CDR3 sequence: CASSWRGKDEKLFF. The CDR3 bases are TGTGCCAGCAGCTGGAGGGGGAAAGATGAAAAACTGTTTTTT. The variable domain in full, completed from reference TRBV7-2 and TRBJ1-4, reads GAGVSQSPSNKVTEKGKDVELRCDPISGHTALYWYRQSLGQGLEFLIYFQGNSAPDKSGLPSDRFSAERTGGSVSTLTIQRTQQEDSAVYLCASSWRGKDEKLFFGSGTQLSVL.

The chain is built from TRBV5-6 and TRBJ2-5, with 9 bases fitting TRBD2. The CDR3 is made up of 17 amino acids. Germline CDR1 is SGHDT and CDR2 is YYEEEE. The J segment lost 11 bases and the V segment lost 2 bases, leaving 19 bases of the junction unmatched. CDR3 protein: CASSFPLAGDSDNEQYF. The CDR3 coding sequence is TGTGCCAGCAGCTTTCCGTTAGCGGGAGATTCCGACAATGAGCAGTACTTC.

The rearrangement joins TRBV7-8 to TRBJ1-1, with D possibly being TRBD1 (5 bases). Deletions cut 5 bases from V and 4 bases from J, with 17 bases between. The CDR3 totals 15 residues. Germline V gives CDR1 SGHVS, CDR2 FQNEAQ. CDR3 nucleotides: TGTGCCAGCAGCATGGGACCCGAACCCGGCACTGAAGCTTTCTTT. This translates into CASSMGPEPGTEAFF.

The CDR3 here is CSATGLAQADTQYF. The CDR3 nucleotides are TGCAGCGCTACGGGACTAGCGCAGGCAGATACGCAGTATTTT. V gene TRBV29-1 combines with J gene TRBJ2-3, with TRBD2 matching over 10 bases. This CDR3 region has 14 residues. The germline V gene has CDR1 SQVTM and CDR2 ANQGSEA. Trimming at V came to 7 bases and at J to 4 bases, leaving 8 bases not matched to a gene.

The chain is built from TRBV11-2 and TRBJ2-3; 7 bases are shared with TRBD2. V lost 8 bases and J lost 8; bases outside the gene matches: 10. Germline V lookup: CDR1 SGHAT, CDR2 FQNNGV. This CDR3 contains 13 residues. Here the CDR3 reads CASRAVTGGTQYF. CDR3 sequence (DNA): TGTGCCAGCCGTGCTGTTACGGGAGGTACGCAGTATTTT.

This rearrangement joins TRBV4-1 to TRBJ1-5, with TRBD1 as a possible D gene (5 bases). The CDR3 totals 18 residues. The germline V gene has CDR1 MGHRA and CDR2 YSYEKL. V shed 4 bases and J shed 2 bases, with 21 bases lying between them. Written as DNA, the CDR3 is TGCGCCAGCAGCCTATGGGGGACGCTCGGGAATCGCAATCAGCCCCAGCATTTT. It specifies CASSLWGTLGNRNQPQHF.

This clonotype has a single count. The chain recombines TRBV5-1 with TRBJ1-4; unclear D gene. The CDR3 length is 13 residues. In germline, CDR1 is SGHRS, CDR2 YFSETQ. Trimming took 3 bases from V and 3 from J, leaving 6 bases between them. CDR3 nucleotide sequence: TGCGCCAGCAGCTCCCTTCCTAATGAAAAACTGTTTTTT. Protein product: CASSSLPNEKLFF.

The sample holds a few counts of this clonotype. The gene calls are TRBV12-3 or TRBV12-4 and TRBJ1-1; perhaps TRBD1 as D (5 bases). CDR3 size: 11 residues. Trimming took 5 bases from V and 11 from J, leaving 12 bases between them. The DNA of the CDR3 is TGTGCCAGCAGTCCGGGGCAACGGGCTTTCTTT. Amino acids: CASSPGQRAFF.

In its sample, this clonotype was seen a few times. The chain carries TRBV7-2 and TRBJ2-5; D may correspond to TRBD1 or TRBD2 (5 bases each). Trimming removed 2 bases at V and 2 bases at J, with 12 bases between. Germline loops: CDR1 SGHTA, CDR2 FQGNSA. This CDR3 region has 15 residues. The CDR3: CASSLTPGRQETQYF. CDR3 in DNA: TGTGCCAGCAGCTTAACCCCGGGACGACAAGAGACCCAGTACTTC.

The rearrangement uses TRBV6-5 and TRBJ2-1; D ambiguous. Per germline, CDR1 MNHEY and CDR2 SVGAGI. V was clipped by 2 bases and J by 1 base, with 18 bases between them. The CDR3 is 18 residues long. The CDR3 is CASSYPHSGGNSYNEQFF. In nucleotides, the CDR3 is TGTGCCAGCAGTTACCCCCATTCGGGTGGGAATTCCTACAATGAGCAGTTCTTC.